Sequencing of this TCR beta chain was carried out in a study of vaccination effects on CD4 cells after COVID-19 (dated by TCRdb to 2022 to 2024). For the study in its entirety: Two doses of either the BNT162b2 or the mRNA-1273 mRNA SARS-CoV-2 vaccine were administered to participants. The study compared SARS-CoV-2 spike-specific CD4+ TCR repertoires before and after mRNA vaccination in COVID-19 convalescent patients and infection-naive vaccine recipients. Altogether, 10 COVID-19 convalescent patients and several SARS-CoV-2-naive healthy vaccine recipients made up the full study. The Oncomine TCR Beta short-read assay on an Illumina iSeq 100 was used to sequence cultures from other donors in the study. Study-wide findings and limitations: The study was limited by a small number of convalescent patients, and early post-infection timepoints were lacking. Clones induced by infection and clones induced by vaccination both contracted markedly at late timepoints after vaccination, which fits with T cell responses waning over time. Among healthy vaccine recipients, nearly all vaccine-induced clones were SARS-CoV-2 mono-reactive, and only 1 of 255 was cross-reactive with common cold coronaviruses.

In the germline V gene, CDR1 corresponds to SGDLS and CDR2 to YYNGEE. The junction shows trimming of 7 bases on V and 7 bases on J, plus 9 bases between the germline ends. Spanning cysteine to phenylalanine, the CDR3 consists of 11 amino acids. The entry retains the CDR3 DNA only, 33 bases that are in frame from base 1. To prepare the library, the immunoSEQ multiplex PCR assay was applied. DNA from the cultured, isolated CD4+ T cells was subjected to TCR beta CDR3 sequencing. The source study handled its data this way. The analysis removed non-productive TCR sequences, trimmed reads to the CDR3 region, and retained only CDR3s that were 7 or more amino acids long. Antigen-specific clonotypes were identified with the MANAFEST web app by comparing expansion in peptide wells against reference cultures. To be called positive, a clone needed expansion at FDR<0.05 compared with the reference and with all other wells, an odds ratio greater than 5, and a frequency greater than 0.1% in two replicate wells. A clonotype was called cross-reactive if it was significantly expanded both in SARS-CoV-2 spike wells and in at least one common cold coronavirus spike condition. Using the stringdist R package, CDR3 similarity was measured by Levenshtein distance, and unrooted trees were constructed with ape in R 3.6.1. TCRdb limited this immuneACCESS table to in-frame rearrangements with V and J called. A share of clones is missing; checked studies link under half to unresolved V genes, and the rest is unexplained. V and J calls and clone size are copied from that table; D and trimming were computed from the DNA. This sample lists tens of thousands of clones; approximately 74% were detected once. The ten largest clonotypes hold less than 3.5% of the sample.

As for this clone: The antigen it recognizes is unknown. Per-nucleotide qualities are absent, and no much larger clonotype sits a single base away.

In the ViraFEST assay, PBMC were stimulated with viral peptide pools, and antigen-specific CD4+ T cell clonotypes were then identified by expansion using TCR sequencing. After around 11 days of culture, CD4+ T cells were isolated with the EasySep CD4+ T cell isolation kit. Healthy vaccine recipients had no prior SARS-CoV-2 infection, confirmed by negative nucleocapsid antibodies before and after vaccination. Some 2 million PBMC per well were cultured with about 9 ug/ml peptides in IMDM containing around 5% human AB serum, 10 IU/ml IL-2 and gentamicin. Half of the culture medium was replaced with fresh IL-2-containing medium on days 3 and 7. Each peptide stimulation condition was cultured in triplicate wells unless otherwise noted. Using Ficoll-Paque Plus gradient centrifugation, PBMC were separated from whole blood and then either used fresh or cryopreserved at -140C. The overlapping peptide pools covered the spike proteins of SARS-CoV-2 and of the common cold coronaviruses HCoV-NL63, HCoV-OC43 and HCoV-229E. The QIAamp micro DNA kit was used to extract genomic DNA from the cultured CD4+ T cells.

Source: CD4+ T cells from PBMCs cultured with SARS-CoV-2 spike peptides, taken before COVID-19 vaccination. The sample's cell subset or site, from its label and the paper: SARS-CoV-2 spike overlapping peptide pool stimulation. The receptor was isolated from a human donor who received a COVID-19 vaccine. The chain joins TRBV9 to TRBJ2-1; TRBD1 is a possible D gene, resting on 6 matching bases. The sequence in DNA is TGTGCCAGCGGGGGCGGAAATGAGCAGTTCTTC. This gives the protein CASGGGNEQFF.